This entry concerns a single TCR beta chain. Its binding antigen is unknown. Per-nucleotide qualities are absent, and no much larger clonotype sits a single base away. The data belong to a study of cytomegalovirus exposure and HLA in healthy donors (TCRdb year 2017). Describing the broader study: An earlier analysis of roughly 500 of the donors reported approximately 280 Gb of sequence data and roughly 120 million unique TCR beta sequences obtained from 150 million to 200 million T cells. Approximately 300 gigabases of sequencing data and around 88 million unique TCR sequences made up an early release that covered fewer than 650 HLA-typed donors. Among the roughly 380 genotyped donors, around 81% belonged to the genetic ancestry cluster associated with self-reported Caucasian donors. The study was designed to test whether signatures of past pathogen exposure could be identified by cataloging public T cell receptors. Using immunosequencing, the study profiled T cell repertoires from 500 to 800 subjects and related those repertoires to cytomegalovirus serostatus. Besides the first cohort of more than 650 subjects, a separate validation cohort made up of 95 to 150 different subjects was used. To predict cytomegalovirus infection status, the study brought together high-throughput TCR immunosequencing, statistical association of individual TCRs with disease status, and machine learning. To study patterns of TCR occurrence, a later analysis re-analyzed previously published TCR beta repertoires from around 670 donors and added high-resolution HLA genotyping. Rather than using new phenotypic data, the later analysis identified candidate immune exposures from TCR beta sequences and from how often those sequences occurred across donors. In an earlier analysis of roughly 600 of the donors, high-throughput TCR beta sequencing was used to judge whether each TCR beta V gene segment behaved as functional or pseudogenic. Donor age, sex, ethnicity and CMV serostatus were compiled alongside the repertoire data. Genome-wide SNP genotypes for about 55% of the 666 donors were used in a later genetic analysis, which treated that subset as a discovery cohort. All discovery cohort repertoires had been generated on a single sequencing platform. HLA typing included class I and class II loci at four-digit resolution. Typing coverage differed by locus: A, B, C, DRB1 and DQB1 were typed in roughly 620-630 donors, DQA1 in approximately 520, DPA1 in nearly 610, and DPB1 in 472. Roughly 5 DR-DQ haplotypes were handled as single units for association and clustering, since linkage in the cohort was strong. On average, 235,054 unique TCR beta nucleotide sequences were sequenced per donor among 350 to 400 genotyped donors of the cohort, with approximately 18% of those sequences being non-productive. Broader findings and caveats from the paper: Presence/absence analyses assumed roughly uniform sequencing depth across donors, an assumption that may not hold. Because the 87-base-pair reads could not distinguish some IMGT-functional V segments, including TRBV6-2 and TRBV6-3, those segments were excluded. In a later analysis, several top co-occurrence clusters were reported to appear linked to parvovirus B19, influenza, CMV and Epstein-Barr virus. Because HLA typing was unavailable for some donors at each locus, only the typed subset was used in association tests. An earlier analysis of approximately 590 of the donors showed that most TCR beta V segments appeared in productive rearrangements either about 87% or about 30% of the time, which broadly matched IMGT annotations. A cluster of highly shared sequence variants was judged likely to represent a technical artifact of the sequencing pipeline. An association between a missense DCLRE1C variant and V-gene and J-gene trimming of TCR beta chains was found in a later genetic analysis and replicated in an independent cohort. While some public TCRs were present in many individuals, most TCR sequences turned up only very rarely across donors. In both the original and validation cohorts, the classifier was reported to diagnose cytomegalovirus status with high specificity and sensitivity. In a later genetic analysis, fewer N-insertions in productive TCRs were reported among donors in an Asian-associated ancestry cluster than the roughly 700-donor mean. A later analysis found that TCR association rates varied across HLA loci, with DRB1 alleles showing the most associated TCRs and HLA-C alleles the fewest. A further reported finding was that TCR beta sequences accurately predicted the HLA-A and HLA-B alleles for most subjects in the first cohort. Linkage disequilibrium might explain the correlated functional status among segregating V segments, but an unknown experimental factor could not be excluded. In vitro tests confirmed that a few of the cytomegalovirus-associated TCR beta chains recognize cytomegalovirus antigens. In a later analysis, around 15,000 TCR beta sequences were associated with specific HLA alleles at a false discovery rate of 0.05. This cohort had only TCR beta chains sequenced, and the lack of alpha or paired-chain data limited which features could be detected. In a later analysis, most CMV-associated TCR beta chains were found to appear HLA-restricted, with HLA associations seemingly driven largely by CMV exposure. The authors suggested that the approach could potentially be generalized to other disease states and immunological phenotypes. Immune exposure information for the cohort was limited to CMV serostatus. Assigning TCR associations to individual alleles was difficult when HLA alleles, especially DR and DQ, strongly co-occurred. In the study, 164 TCR beta chains were listed as associated with cytomegalovirus. A later analysis found that HLA-associated TCR beta chains were more clonally expanded and had lower generation probabilities than equally common non-associated chains. Because counts were too low, seventeen rarely observed V segments, including chromosome 9 orphons, were left out of the earlier analysis of roughly 600 of the donors.

Library construction relied on the immunoSEQ multiplex PCR assay. For the multiplex PCR, a mixture combining 60 forward primers for TCR Vbeta segments and 13 reverse primers for TCR Jbeta segments was used. Amplification of the CDR3 region of rearranged TCR beta genes was performed with a multiplex PCR assay on genomic DNA. The Illumina HiSeq System was used to sequence the amplified TCR beta libraries as 87-base-pair reads. The authors' pipeline ran thus. A later analysis tallied tens of millions of unique TCR beta chains across the 550 to 850 repertoires, and some 10 million of those chains were shared by two or more donors. Raw reads were error-corrected and collapsed into unique sequences by a nearest-neighbor algorithm in which closely related sequences were merged to remove PCR and sequencing errors. To assign V, D and J gene segments, CDR3 sequences were aligned to IMGT reference sequences. Each retained sequence needed at least a six-nucleotide match to both a V gene segment and a J gene segment. Rearrangements were classified as productive when the CDR3 lacked stop codons and remained in frame with V and J, and all other rearrangements were classified as non-productive. CDR3 was defined according to IMGT convention as the region running from the second conserved V-encoded cysteine to the conserved J-encoded phenylalanine. The earlier analysis of 550 to 650 of the donors excluded any sequence lacking an unambiguous match to a single V gene segment. An earlier analysis of 587 of the donors called V segments functional above 56.7% productive rearrangements and segregating when the between-donor standard deviation exceeded 5%. To diagnose cytomegalovirus status from the catalog of TCR beta chain sequences, a statistical classification framework was built. A later analysis assigned V and J genes by comparing TCR nucleotide sequences with IMGT/GENE-DB human TR gene sequences. In a later analysis, CDR3 sequences and most-parsimonious VDJ recombination scenarios were assigned using the TCRdist pipeline. A later analysis defined each TCR beta chain by its CDR3 amino acid sequence plus V-gene family, and excluded reads lacking a unique V-gene family. In a later analysis, several hundred highly shared, low-generation-probability nucleotide sequences were removed to address suspected cross-contamination and a sequencing artifact. In a later analysis, a clonal expansion index for each public chain was calculated from normalized within-repertoire ranks of inferred template counts. Generation probabilities in a later analysis came from a VDJ recombination model fitted to out-of-frame rearrangements, and those results were checked against IGoR. In a later analysis, TCR-TCR, TCR-HLA and TCR-CMV co-occurrence was scored with hypergeometric tests, and a repertoire-size bias correction was applied to TCR pairs. To estimate false discovery rates, a later analysis permuted the HLA or CMV assignments 20 times. In a later analysis, co-occurring TCRs were grouped using DBSCAN, with TCRdist sequence similarity added in when clustering inside HLA-allele-positive subsets. Co-occurrence clustering excluded repertoires with fewer than 30,000 or more than 120,000 public chains, plus five with anomalous nucleotide sharing. The clones in this table, taken by TCRdb from immuneACCESS, are in-frame only. Not every clone is retained; where verified, under half of the shortfall comes from an unresolved V gene, and the cause of the rest is unknown. Clone size and V and J calls were adopted from that table, with D and trimming inferred from the DNA. In this sample the table shows fewer than 120,000 clones, more than 60% of which occur a single time. The ten most abundant clones make up 5% to 7.5% of the sample.

In total, roughly 670 healthy bone marrow donors made up the cohort. All cohort members were sampled while nominally healthy, although unrecorded immune exposures were likely present. The donor was CMV seropositive and belonged to the group of around 300 seropositive cohort members. Every donor gave a peripheral blood sample, and the peripheral blood mononuclear cells from that sample were used for TCR beta sequencing. Genomic DNA was extracted from the blood cell samples with the Qiagen DNeasy Blood Extraction Kit. From the cysteine up to the phenylalanine, the CDR3 has a length of 14 residues. The only DNA kept is the CDR3, 42 bases in frame from the first base. CDR1 SGHKS and CDR2 YYEKEE are derived from the germline V gene (reference sequence). V was cut back by 3 bases and J by 1 base, leaving a gap of 10 bases between them.

Sequenced sample: PBMCs. The clonotype was recovered from a man between 25 and 39 years old in good health and CMV-seropositive. The rearrangement joined TRBV5-5 to TRBJ1-1; no D gene is confidently identified. The DNA sequence is as follows: TGTGCCAGCAGCTCCTCTTCTCCGAACACTGAAGCTTTCTTT. Its amino acids are CASSSSSPNTEAFF.